This is a list of T cell receptor beta chains from one sample in a study of post-analysis software for immune sequencing data. One entry per CDR3 protein, called by TCRdb with MiXCR from the PCR reads. Among hundreds of thousands of distinct CDR3 sequences listed, 53% were seen once. Sequencing used blood. The receptors stem from a girl under 18 with multiple sclerosis. Each CDR3 is given with its conserved first and last residue. A D gene is named only where the DNA matches it firmly. Part of the rows lack a size; the others show once, few, many or a class for expanded clones.

D gene	V gene	J gene	clone size	CDR3 protein	CDR3 DNA
-	TRBV7-3	TRBJ2-7	few	CASSSPPGSLAHEQYF	TGTGCCAGCAGCTCACCGCCGGGCTCCCTAGCCCACGAGCAGTACTTC
-	TRBV5-1	TRBJ2-1	once	CASSLAGAKNEQFF	TGCGCCAGCAGCTTGGCGGGAGCTAAAAATGAGCAGTTCTTC
TRBD1	TRBV27	TRBJ1-2	few	CASSEGGIYGYTF	TGTGCCAGCAGTGAAGGGGGCATCTATGGCTACACCTTC
TRBD2	TRBV7-2	TRBJ2-1	many	CASSLSLAEKPTMLNEQFF	TGTGCCAGCAGCTTAAGTCTAGCGGAAAAACCGACCATGTTGAATGAGCAGTTCTTC
-	TRBV20-1	TRBJ2-3	-	CSALRGVDTQYF	TGCAGTGCTCTAAGGGGGGTTGATACGCAGTATTTT
-	TRBV2	TRBJ2-7	-	CASGRGAREQYF	TGTGCCAGCGGTCGAGGGGCGCGGGAGCAGTACTTC
TRBD2	TRBV20-1	TRBJ2-1	few	CSVPGLAGGYNEQFF	TGCAGTGTCCCCGGGCTGGCGGGGGGTTACAATGAGCAGTTCTTC
TRBD2	TRBV7-2	TRBJ2-5	-	CASSLGLAEGQETQYF	TGTGCCAGCAGCCTGGGACTAGCGGAGGGCCAAGAGACCCAGTACTTC
-	TRBV6-1	TRBJ2-7	-	CASSDPGPSYEQYF	TGTGCCAGCAGTGACCCCGGGCCTTCCTACGAGCAGTACTTC
-	TRBV11-2	TRBJ2-7	few	CASSPGPQSLEQYF	TGTGCCAGCAGTCCGGGACCCCAATCCCTCGAGCAGTACTTC
-	TRBV29-1	TRBJ2-7	-	CSVLGQSSYEQYF	TGCAGCGTCCTCGGACAGAGCTCCTACGAGCAGTACTTC
-	TRBV10-3	TRBJ2-1	many	CAISPGRSGADNEQFF	TGTGCCATCAGTCCGGGCCGTAGCGGAGCGGACAATGAGCAGTTCTTC
-	TRBV6-5	TRBJ2-1	-	CASSPPGHGYNEQFF	TGTGCCAGCAGTCCTCCGGGACACGGCTACAATGAGCAGTTCTTC
TRBD1	TRBV5-1	TRBJ1-2	-	CASSNGQGAPPGYTF	TGCGCCAGCAGCAACGGACAGGGGGCGCCTCCTGGCTACACCTTC
-	TRBV14	TRBJ1-5	-	CASSQDLAGPGSNQPQHF	TGTGCCAGCAGCCAAGATTTGGCAGGGCCTGGGAGCAATCAGCCCCAGCATTTT
TRBD1	TRBV15	TRBJ2-7	-	CATSSNWDRTYEQYF	TGTGCCACCAGCTCCAACTGGGACAGAACCTACGAGCAGTACTTC
TRBD1	TRBV15	TRBJ1-5	-	CATSRTNRGLVGSNQPQHF	TGTGCCACCAGCAGAACTAACAGGGGCCTCGTGGGAAGCAATCAGCCCCAGCATTTT
-	TRBV18	TRBJ2-1	-	CASSPTGAARGQFF	TGTGCCAGCTCACCTACGGGGGCGGCCCGTGGGCAGTTCTTC
-	TRBV12-5	TRBJ2-4	-	CASGRTSEYKNIQYF	TGTGCTAGTGGTCGGACATCCGAATACAAAAACATTCAGTACTTC